Shown below are 30 T cell receptor beta chains from a single sample sequenced in a study of spatial heterogeneity in lung cancer. Via MiXCR, TCRdb re-called the 5' RACE reads, giving one row per CDR3 protein. This table holds roughly 38,000 distinct CDR3 sequences, 3% to 3.5% found once. The time point was: sample taken at primary tumor resection. Material: normal lung tissue next to the tumor, obtained at surgery. The origin of the receptors is a male donor with early-stage non-small cell lung cancer.

This clonotype was observed many times. This chain uses TRBV12-3 or TRBV12-4 with TRBJ2-5, with no clear D. This CDR3 spans 13 amino acids. Trimming took off 3 bases at V and 1 base at J, with 6 bases between the two ends. The CDR3 sequence is CASSFGFQETQYF. CDR3 coding DNA: TGTGCCAGCAGTTTCGGTTTCCAAGAGACCCAGTACTTC.

This clonotype was counted at least ten times. The chain has TRBV4-3 and TRBJ1-6; D ambiguous. Germline values: CDR1 LGHNA, CDR2 YSLEER. V lost 0 bases and J 10 bases, leaving 16 bases between the germline ends. CDR3 length: 16 amino acids. This chain's CDR3 is CASSQEPGERGSPLHF. The CDR3, as DNA: TGCGCCAGCAGCCAAGAACCCGGGGAGCGCGGGTCACCCCTCCACTTT.

The genes are TRBV5-4 and TRBJ2-7, with TRBD2 matching over 8 bases. CDR3 length equals 18 residues. Looked up from germline, CDR1 is SGHNT and CDR2 is YYREEE (reference sequence). The V segment lost 4 bases and the J segment 2 bases; nucleotides outside the gene matches: 17. CDR3 sequence: CASSPLVRAGGLTYEQYF. The CDR3 nucleotides are TGTGCCAGCAGCCCCCTTGTTAGGGCGGGGGGACTCACCTACGAGCAGTACTTC.

This clonotype was seen many times. This chain uses TRBV2 with TRBJ1-1; D is possibly TRBD1 (5 bases). The germline V and J ends were trimmed by 6 bases and 1 base, with 15 bases remaining between them. In germline, CDR1 is SNHLY, CDR2 FYNNEI. This CDR3 is built from 15 residues. The CDR3 is CASRSSTVGNTEAFF. The CDR3 DNA is TGTGCCAGCAGATCGTCGACAGTAGGGAACACTGAAGCTTTCTTT.

This clonotype was detected ten times or more. The CDR3 here is CASNFRRGFSGNTIYF. CDR3 bases: TGTGCCAGCAACTTCAGGAGGGGTTTCTCTGGAAACACCATATATTTT. The rearrangement uses TRBV28 and TRBJ1-3; perhaps TRBD1 as D (5 bases). Per germline, CDR1 MDHEN and CDR2 SYDVKM. This CDR3 comprises 16 residues. Between the trimmed V and J ends, which lost 7 bases and 0 bases, there was a span of 16 bases.

This clonotype occurred many times. V and J are TRBV9 and TRBJ2-6, with D perhaps matching TRBD1 (5 bases). Trimming shortened V by 7 bases and J by 2 bases, and 10 bases separated the two germline ends. The CDR3 loop spans 14 amino acids. The germline V gene encodes CDR1 SGDLS and CDR2 YYNGEE. CDR3 bases: TGTGCCAGCGCAAAGGACACTGGGGCCAACGTCCTGACTTTC. This codes for CASAKDTGANVLTF. Supplemented by reference TRBV9 and TRBJ2-6, the full variable domain reads DSGVTQTPKHLITATGQRVTLRCSPRSGDLSVYWYQQSLDQGLQFLIQYYNGEERAKGNILERFSAQQFPDLHSELNLSSLELGDSALYFCASAKDTGANVLTFGAGSRLTVL.

In this sample, this clonotype turned up many times. The J gene is TRBJ2-2, the V gene TRBV6-1; D tentatively fits TRBD1 or TRBD2 (5 bases each). V dropped 6 bases and J dropped 2 bases, with 13 bases sitting between them. The CDR3 loop spans 15 amino acids. Per the germline V gene, CDR1 is MNHNS and CDR2 is SASEGT. CDR3 bases: TGTGCCAGCAGCGAGGCAGGGACCAACACCGGGGAGCTGTTTTTT. Translation: CASSEAGTNTGELFF.

This clonotype was seen ten or more times. The gene calls are TRBV5-1 and TRBJ2-1; 12 nucleotides align to TRBD2. V shed 4 bases, J shed 9 bases, and the junction held 5 bases outside the gene matches. The CDR3 is 14 residues long. Per germline, CDR1 SGHRS and CDR2 YFSETQ. DNA for the CDR3: TGCGCCAGCAGCGAGACTAGCGGGAGTCTTGAGCAGTTCTTC. Protein: CASSETSGSLEQFF. The full variable domain, rest sourced from reference TRBV5-1 and TRBJ2-1, is KAGVTQTPRYLIKTRGQQVTLSCSPISGHRSVSWYQQTPGQGLQFLFEYFSETQRNKGNFPGRFSGRQFSNSRSEMNVSTLELGDSALYLCASSETSGSLEQFFGPGTRLTVL.

This clonotype was seen at least ten times. The chain recombines TRBV12-3 or TRBV12-4 with TRBJ2-5, with 8 bases fitting TRBD2. The CDR3 sequence is 16 residues long. Unmatched junction bases numbered 9, after V lost 3 bases and J lost 3 bases. CDR3 in amino acids: CASSLTGGQGKETQYF. Written as DNA, the CDR3 is TGTGCCAGCAGTTTGACGGGGGGGCAGGGTAAAGAGACCCAGTACTTC.

The table lists this clonotype with many counts. The V gene is TRBV20-1, the J gene TRBJ2-1; D gene unclear. The germline gives CDR1 DFQATT, CDR2 SNEGSKA (reference sequence). Trimming stripped 1 base from V and 6 bases from J, with 10 bases between. The CDR3 runs 13 residues. CDR3 loop: CSARASFANEQFF. CDR3 nucleotides: TGCAGTGCTAGAGCTTCCTTCGCCAATGAGCAGTTCTTC.

This clonotype was picked up many times. The chain is built from TRBV9 and TRBJ2-5, with no clear D. Germline CDR1 is SGDLS and CDR2 is YYNGEE. Trimming pared 4 bases from V and 0 bases from J, leaving 16 bases between. CDR3 length equals 16 residues. CDR3 bases: TGTGCCAGCAGCCCCCGCCCCGCCTGGTACCAAGAGACCCAGTACTTC. Amino acids: CASSPRPAWYQETQYF. Together with reference TRBV9 and TRBJ2-5, the CDR3 gives the full variable domain: DSGVTQTPKHLITATGQRVTLRCSPRSGDLSVYWYQQSLDQGLQFLIQYYNGEERAKGNILERFSAQQFPDLHSELNLSSLELGDSALYFCASSPRPAWYQETQYFGPGTRLLVL.

This clonotype has a count of ten or more. CDR3 sequence (DNA): TGTGCCACCAGCAGAGAAGGTGTCTCCAATGAGCAGTTCTTC. This encodes CATSREGVSNEQFF. The chain recombines TRBV15 with TRBJ2-1, with D uncertain. V was shortened by 0 bases and J by 6 bases, with 9 bases between the two germline ends. CDR3 size: 14 residues. Germline V gene sequence: CDR1 LNHNV, CDR2 YYDKDF (reference sequence).

This clonotype came up many times. V usage is TRBV7-8 and J usage is TRBJ1-5; tentative D call: TRBD1 (6 bases). V lost 1 base to trimming and J lost 4 bases, with 17 bases between them. CDR3 length equals 17 residues. Germline assignment: CDR1 SGHVS and CDR2 FQNEAQ. The CDR3 nucleotides read TGTGCCAGCAGCTTAGTTAGTGGACAGTTGTTAAATCAGCCCCAGCATTTT. Translating gives CASSLVSGQLLNQPQHF.

This clonotype was seen many times. This chain joins TRBV7-8 and TRBJ2-3; D is unclear. Germline loops: CDR1 SGHVS, CDR2 FQNEAQ. CDR3 length: 15 amino acids. V dropped 6 bases and J dropped 2 bases, with 15 bases sitting between them. The CDR3 reads CASSQPHGSTDTQYF. The CDR3 DNA reads as TGTGCCAGCAGTCAACCCCACGGTTCCACAGATACGCAGTATTTT.

In its sample, this clonotype was seen a few times. The rearrangement links TRBV27 to TRBJ2-3, with a possible D match to TRBD2 (5 bases). V lost 3 bases, J lost 3 bases, and 13 bases lay in between. This CDR3 comprises 15 residues. Germline loops: CDR1 MNHEY, CDR2 SMNVEV (reference sequence). The CDR3: CASSLQVGVTDTQYF. CDR3 nucleotides: TGTGCCAGCAGTTTGCAAGTGGGAGTTACAGATACGCAGTATTTT.

The chain has TRBV19 and TRBJ2-5, with D perhaps matching TRBD1 (5 bases). The CDR3 is 16 amino acids. CDR1 LNHDA and CDR2 SQIVND come from the germline V gene (reference sequence). Trimming cost V 8 bases and J 2 bases, with 21 bases left between them. CDR3 coding DNA: TGTGCCAGTGCCACCCACCCAGGGCAACCACAAGAGACCCAGTACTTC. Protein sequence: CASATHPGQPQETQYF. Based on the CDR3 plus reference TRBV19 and TRBJ2-5, the full variable domain is DGGITQSPKYLFRKEGQNVTLSCEQNLNHDAMYWYRQDPGQGLRLIYYSQIVNDFQKGDIAEGYSVSREKKESFPLTVTSAQKNPTAFYLCASATHPGQPQETQYFGPGTRLLVL.

The sample holds many counts of this clonotype. The V and J genes are TRBV29-1 and TRBJ1-5; the D is unclear. Trimming pared 6 bases from V and 6 bases from J, leaving 15 bases between. Germline values: CDR1 SQVTM, CDR2 ANQGSEA. This CDR3 has 13 residues. The DNA for the CDR3 is TGCAGCGTCACCGCCACCTTTGGTCAGCCCCAGCATTTT. Translated, it gives CSVTATFGQPQHF.

This clonotype was seen many times. The chain uses TRBV12-3 or TRBV12-4 and TRBJ1-5; D unclear. CDR3 size: 13 residues. Trimming left V 5 bases short and J 0 bases short, with 5 bases between. CDR3 sequence (DNA): TGTGCCAGCAGTCTGAATAGCAATCAGCCCCAGCATTTT. Translation gives CASSLNSNQPQHF.

This clonotype was recorded many times. This chain joins TRBV18 and TRBJ2-5; no clear D. This CDR3 is 12 amino acids long. The V end was cut by 8 bases, the J end by 1 base, with 8 bases between. Germline V lookup: CDR1 KGHSH, CDR2 LQKENI. CDR3 nucleotides: TGTGCCAGCCCCCCCCTCCAAGAGACCCAGTACTTC. Its translation: CASPPLQETQYF.

This clonotype was detected ten times or more. V and J are TRBV12-3 or TRBV12-4 and TRBJ1-6, with D possibly matching TRBD1 (5 bases). Trimming took 2 bases from V and 14 from J, leaving 16 bases between them. The CDR3 extends over 14 amino acids. CDR3 nucleotides: TGTGCCAGCAGTTTACTCGGAGTTTCGGGGGCCCTCCACTTT. Its protein is CASSLLGVSGALHF.

This clonotype has ten or more counts. The chain couples TRBV18 to TRBJ2-2; TRBD1 is a possible D gene (6 bases). Germline V gives CDR1 KGHSH, CDR2 LQKENI. CDR3 length: 16 residues. The V gene lost 3 bases and the J gene lost 2 bases, with 13 bases spanning the gap. The CDR3 DNA follows: TGTGCCAGCTCACCGGGACACTTGTCCAACACCGGGGAGCTGTTTTTT. Its translation: CASSPGHLSNTGELFF.

This clonotype was counted many times. V gene TRBV5-1 combines with J gene TRBJ2-2; D might be TRBD1 (6 bases). The length of the CDR3 is 13 residues. V was shortened by 5 bases and J by 4 bases, with 9 bases between the two germline ends. Germline V lookup: CDR1 SGHRS, CDR2 YFSETQ. The CDR3 is CASRTGGTGELFF. The CDR3, as DNA: TGCGCCAGCAGGACAGGCGGCACCGGGGAGCTGTTTTTT.

This clonotype was counted many times. The chain employs TRBV28 and TRBJ2-7; maybe TRBD2 (5 bases). The CDR3 has 13 residues. Germline CDR1 is MDHEN and CDR2 is SYDVKM. V lost 5 bases and J lost 2, with 10 bases in between. For the CDR3, the DNA is TGTGCCAGCAGTCCATACGGGACCTACGAGCAGTACTTC. Protein: CASSPYGTYEQYF.

This clonotype was detected many times. This chain links TRBV12-3 or TRBV12-4 with TRBJ2-7, with 7 positions matching TRBD1. Trimming at V came to 5 bases and at J to 1 base, leaving 11 bases not matched to a gene. There are 16 residues in the CDR3. The CDR3 spells CASSKRWDSGSYEQYF. The DNA of the CDR3 is TGTGCCAGCAGTAAAAGGTGGGACAGTGGGTCCTACGAGCAGTACTTC.

This clonotype has ten or more counts. The J gene is TRBJ2-5, the V gene TRBV6-2 or TRBV6-3; D gene unclear. From germline, CDR1 is MNHEY and CDR2 SVGEGT. The length of the CDR3 is 12 residues. V was clipped by 2 bases and J by 7 bases, with 8 bases between them. CDR3 loop: CASSYPDGTQYF. The CDR3 DNA reads TGTGCCAGCAGTTACCCTGATGGGACCCAGTACTTC.

This clonotype was counted many times. V usage is TRBV27 and J usage is TRBJ2-5, with a tentative D call TRBD1 (5 bases). CDR1 and CDR2 from the germline V gene are MNHEY and SMNVEV (reference sequence). V was trimmed by 3 bases and J by 5 bases, leaving 16 bases between them. This CDR3 region has 15 residues. The CDR3 bases are TGTGCCAGCAGTTTGGCCCCGTCTGGGGCGGAGACCCAGTACTTC. This sequence encodes CASSLAPSGAETQYF.

In this sample, this clonotype turned up many times. The J gene is TRBJ2-5, the V gene TRBV28; unclear D gene. The V end was cut by 4 bases, the J end by 4 bases, with 10 bases between. This CDR3 comprises 13 residues. Germline CDR1 and CDR2: MDHEN and SYDVKM. CDR3 coding DNA: TGTGCCAGCAGTTATCAGTCGGTAGAGACCCAGTACTTC. As protein: CASSYQSVETQYF.

V gene TRBV20-1 combines with J gene TRBJ1-2; D gene ambiguous. CDR3 length equals 13 residues. V was clipped by 5 bases and J by 0 bases, with 10 bases between them. Per germline, CDR1 DFQATT and CDR2 SNEGSKA (reference sequence). CDR3 coding DNA: TGCAGTGCTGCCCGGTGGTCTAACTATGGCTACACCTTC. As protein: CSAARWSNYGYTF.

The sample holds many counts of this clonotype. V gene TRBV11-2 combines with J gene TRBJ2-3; D may be TRBD2 (5 bases). CDR3 length: 16 residues. The V gene lost 4 bases and the J gene lost 1 base, with 15 bases spanning the gap. Germline V gene sequence: CDR1 SGHAT, CDR2 FQNNGV. CDR3 coding DNA: TGTGCCAGCAGCTCCGGCGGGTTGCCAGGCACAGATACGCAGTATTTT. Its protein product is CASSSGGLPGTDTQYF.

This clonotype was counted many times. This chain uses TRBV20-1 with TRBJ2-7; D not certain. The CDR3 is 14 amino acids. V was pared by 3 bases and J by 2 bases, with 14 bases between. The germline V gene encodes CDR1 DFQATT and CDR2 SNEGSKA (reference sequence). The CDR3 sequence is CSARSPKHPYEQYF. The CDR3 DNA follows: TGCAGTGCTAGGAGCCCTAAGCACCCCTACGAGCAGTACTTC.